The present entry profiles one TCR beta chain with its context. This CDR3 is built from 16 residues. Germline lookup yields CDR1 MNHEY and CDR2 SMNVEV (reference sequence). The ends lost 10 bases at V and 1 base at J; junction bases unmatched: 13. Assay: immunoSEQ multiplex PCR; the TCRdb copy retains only in-frame clones and omits some. The sample comprises roughly 130,000 clones, 80% to 90% of which are singletons, and 9% rests with the top ten. These data are taken from a study of cytomegalovirus exposure and HLA in healthy donors. The chain recombines TRBV27 with TRBJ1-1, with 9 bases fitting TRBD1. This TCR came from a woman younger than 30 in good health and CMV-seropositive. Input material: PBMCs. Here the CDR3 DNA reads TGTGCCACCTCAAGTATACGGGGACAGGGGAACACTGAAGCTTTCTTT. Its translation: CATSSIRGQGNTEAFF.